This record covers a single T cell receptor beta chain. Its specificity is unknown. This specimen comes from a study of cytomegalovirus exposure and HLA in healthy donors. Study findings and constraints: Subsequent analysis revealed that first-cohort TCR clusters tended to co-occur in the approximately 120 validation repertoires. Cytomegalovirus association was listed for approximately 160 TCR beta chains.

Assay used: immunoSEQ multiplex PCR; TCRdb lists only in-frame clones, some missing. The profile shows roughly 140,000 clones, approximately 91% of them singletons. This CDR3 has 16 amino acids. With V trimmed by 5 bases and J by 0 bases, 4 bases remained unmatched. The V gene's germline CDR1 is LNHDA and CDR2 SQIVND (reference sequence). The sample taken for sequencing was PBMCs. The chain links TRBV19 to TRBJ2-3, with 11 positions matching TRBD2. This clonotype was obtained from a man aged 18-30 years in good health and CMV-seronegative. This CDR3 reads CASSLRLAGSTDTQYF. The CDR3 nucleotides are TGTGCCAGTAGTCTCAGACTAGCGGGGAGCACAGATACGCAGTATTTT.